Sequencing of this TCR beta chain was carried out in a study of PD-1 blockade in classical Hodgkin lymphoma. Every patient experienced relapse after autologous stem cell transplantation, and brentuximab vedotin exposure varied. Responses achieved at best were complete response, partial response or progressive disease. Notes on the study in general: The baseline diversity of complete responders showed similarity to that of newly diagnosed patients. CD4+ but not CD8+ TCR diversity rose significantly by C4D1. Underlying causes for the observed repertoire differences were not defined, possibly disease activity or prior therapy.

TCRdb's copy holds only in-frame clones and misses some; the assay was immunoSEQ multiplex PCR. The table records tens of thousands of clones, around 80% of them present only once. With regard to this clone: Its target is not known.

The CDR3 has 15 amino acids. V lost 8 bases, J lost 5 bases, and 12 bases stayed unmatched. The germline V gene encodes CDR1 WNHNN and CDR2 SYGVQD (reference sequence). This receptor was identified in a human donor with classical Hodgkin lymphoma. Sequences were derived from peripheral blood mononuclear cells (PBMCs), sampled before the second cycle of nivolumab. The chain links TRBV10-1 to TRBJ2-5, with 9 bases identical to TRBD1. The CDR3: CASGVEQGAGETQYF. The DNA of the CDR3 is TGCGCCAGCGGGGTCGAACAGGGGGCGGGGGAGACCCAGTACTTC.